This T cell receptor beta chain was recorded in a study of blood T cells in healthy people across ages. CDR1 and CDR2 (germline): DFQATT, SNEGSKA (reference sequence). This CDR3 has 15 amino acids. The V end was cut by 5 bases, the J end by 6 bases, with 20 bases between. The authors ran a second PCR of 7 to 11 cycles using a sample-barcoded 5' primer and a J-beta primer mix. TCRdb ran MiXCR on the 5' RACE reads and lists one entry per CDR3 protein. In the table there are over 1,500,000 distinct CDR3 sequences, about 39% of which are singletons. Donors were healthy Caucasian individuals from Russia aged about 6 to 90. Isolation yielded PBMCs, at least 7 million per sample, in every case.

Sequencing input: blood. This sequence was found in a human donor in good health. The chain carries TRBV20-1 and TRBJ2-1; D tentatively fits TRBD1 or TRBD2 (6 bases each). The CDR3 DNA is TGCAGTGCTCCCCTGTGGGGGGCCGGGATCAATGAGCAGTTCTTC. It translates to CSAPLWGAGINEQFF.